Below are 20 T cell receptor beta chains sequenced from a single sample in a study of spatial heterogeneity in lung cancer. Each CDR3 protein gets one entry after TCRdb re-called the 5' RACE reads with MiXCR. The table records about 7,000 distinct CDR3 sequences, approximately 6.8% of them present only once. The time point: sample taken at primary tumor resection. Extraction of whole RNA from tumor, nontumor lung or frozen PBMC preceded unsorted sequencing. This specimen consisted of PBMCs, obtained at surgery. The receptors stem from a male donor with early-stage non-small cell lung cancer.

This clonotype was seen repeatedly, ten times or more. The library was designed around alpha chains, so this beta chain is a stray read whose abundance carries little weight. The chain couples TRBV28 to TRBJ1-6; 9 bases align to TRBD1. V was clipped by 4 bases and J by 7 bases; unmatched bases: 5. This CDR3 has 15 amino acids. CDR1 is MDHEN, CDR2 SYDVKM, per germline. The CDR3 DNA reads as TGTGCCAGCAGTTCAGGACAGGGGCACAATTCACCCCTCCACTTT. Encoded protein: CASSSGQGHNSPLHF.

This clonotype appeared many times. This beta chain is a stray read from a library made for alpha chains; its abundance is not meaningful. V gene TRBV2 combines with J gene TRBJ1-5; tentatively, D is TRBD1 (5 bases). This CDR3 region has 13 residues. V lost 7 bases and J lost 5, with 12 bases in between. CDR1 is SNHLY, CDR2 FYNNEI, per germline. Written as DNA, the CDR3 is TGTGCCAGCACCCGGGGGTTCGATCAGCCCCAGCATTTT. This gives the protein CASTRGFDQPQHF.

This clonotype was counted many times. This beta chain appears as a stray read in a library generated for alpha chains; its size is not informative. DNA for the CDR3: TGTGCCATCAGTCCAGGGGAAAGCAATCAGCCCCAGCATTTT. This encodes CAISPGESNQPQHF. V gene TRBV10-3 combines with J gene TRBJ1-5, with D maybe TRBD1 (6 bases). Germline V gene sequence: CDR1 ENHRY, CDR2 SYGVKD. Between the trimmed V and J ends, which lost 5 bases and 1 base, there was a span of 9 bases. The CDR3 extends over 14 amino acids.

This clonotype has a count of ten or more. The size of this beta chain means little, since it is a stray read in a library made for alpha chains. The chain joins TRBV20-1 to TRBJ1-5, with a weak D call TRBD1 (5 bases). CDR1 and CDR2 from the germline V gene are DFQATT and SNEGSKA (reference sequence). CDR3 size: 15 residues. V shed 0 bases and J shed 7 bases, with 16 bases lying between them. The CDR3 region has the DNA TGCAGTGCTAGAGAGTCAGGGCAGGCTGCGCAGCCCCAGCATTTT. Amino acid sequence: CSARESGQAAQPQHF.

This clonotype was seen ten or more times. Found in a library prepared for alpha chains, this beta chain is an off-target read, and its abundance has little meaning. The genes are TRBV18 and TRBJ1-5; D gene uncertain. The CDR3 consists of 14 residues. The V gene lost 2 bases and the J gene lost 2 bases, with 7 bases spanning the gap. Germline CDR1 is KGHSH and CDR2 is LQKENI. DNA for the CDR3: TGTGCCAGCTCACCAACCCGAGGCAATCAGCCCCAGCATTTT. Protein product: CASSPTRGNQPQHF.

This clonotype was recorded many times. A library prepared for alpha chains yielded this beta chain as an off-target read; its size is of little meaning. The V gene is TRBV6-5, the J gene TRBJ1-4, with a weak D call TRBD1 (6 bases). Per the germline V gene, CDR1 is MNHEY and CDR2 is SVGAGI. The ends were cut back, 5 bases at V and 6 bases at J, with 16 bases in the middle. The CDR3 has 15 amino acids. Here the CDR3 reads CASSGTGRPYEKLFF. DNA for the CDR3: TGTGCCAGCAGTGGAACAGGGAGGCCGTATGAAAAACTGTTTTTT.

This clonotype has ten or more counts. This beta chain is a stray sequence in a library constructed for alpha chains; its clone size is not meaningful. The chain links TRBV5-1 to TRBJ2-5; D perhaps matches TRBD1 (7 bases). Per the germline V gene, CDR1 is SGHRS and CDR2 is YFSETQ. The CDR3 totals 14 residues. V lost 2 bases, J lost 4 bases, and 12 bases lay in between. CDR3 amino acids: CASSFYRGGETQYF. The CDR3 DNA reads TGCGCCAGCAGCTTCTACAGGGGAGGAGAGACCCAGTACTTC.

This clonotype was counted many times. This beta chain was picked up by a library intended for alpha chains and is off target, so its count carries little meaning. The chain has TRBV11-2 and TRBJ2-7, with D unresolved. Germline V lookup: CDR1 SGHAT, CDR2 FQNNGV. Trimming cost V 1 base and J 0 bases, with 4 bases left between them. The CDR3 consists of 13 residues. The CDR3 DNA is TGTGCCAGCAGCTTAGGGACCTCCTACGAGCAGTACTTC. It encodes CASSLGTSYEQYF.

This clonotype was detected many times. This beta chain is off target for a library built for alpha chains, so its abundance means little. The chain recombines TRBV24-1 with TRBJ2-1; 7 bases line up with TRBD1. The CDR3 is made up of 16 amino acids. V was pared by 2 bases and J by 1 base, with 4 bases of the junction left unmatched. CDR1 is KGHDR and CDR2 is SFDVKD in the germline V gene. The CDR3 DNA follows: TGTGCCACCAGTGATTCTGACAGGGATTCCTACAATGAGCAGTTCTTC. It is translated as CATSDSDRDSYNEQFF.

This clonotype occurred many times. This beta chain appears as a stray read in a library generated for alpha chains; its size is not informative. V usage is TRBV27 and J usage is TRBJ2-3; 9 bases align to TRBD2. The V gene end was trimmed by 5 bases and the J gene end by 4 bases; junction bases not matched to a gene: 4. Per germline, CDR1 MNHEY and CDR2 SMNVEV (reference sequence). The CDR3 spans 14 residues. The CDR3 is CASSPQREADTQYF. Written as DNA, the CDR3 is TGTGCCAGCAGTCCCCAGCGGGAGGCAGATACGCAGTATTTT.

This clonotype was seen ten or more times. This beta chain came through as a stray read in a library set up for alpha chains, and its size says little. The V and J genes are TRBV29-1 and TRBJ2-3, with D perhaps TRBD1 (5 bases). The CDR3 is made up of 14 amino acids. From germline, CDR1 is SQVTM and CDR2 ANQGSEA. The V and J ends lost 4 bases and 2 bases respectively, with 13 bases between them. The CDR3: CSVGAGSFTDTQYF. CDR3 DNA: TGCAGCGTTGGGGCAGGGTCATTCACAGATACGCAGTATTTT.

At least ten counts were recorded for this clonotype. The library was prepared for alpha chains; this beta chain is a stray read, so its frequency means little. The chain is built from TRBV7-9 and TRBJ2-3; TRBD1 aligns across 8 bases. The V segment lost 3 bases and the J segment 8 bases; nucleotides outside the gene matches: 10. CDR1 is SEHNR, CDR2 FQNEAQ, per germline (reference sequence). The CDR3 contains 15 residues. CDR3 residues: CASSFGQGAGGTQYF. The CDR3 nucleotides are TGTGCCAGCAGCTTTGGACAGGGAGCAGGGGGTACGCAGTATTTT.

This clonotype was recorded at least ten times. For a library built for alpha chains, this beta chain is a stray read; little rests on its size. This chain connects TRBV27 to TRBJ1-1, with 8 nucleotides matching TRBD1. CDR3 length: 14 residues. Germline V gene data show CDR1 as MNHEY and CDR2 as SMNVEV (reference sequence). V trimming: 8 bases; J trimming: 0 bases; junction bases outside the gene matches: 5. CDR3 amino acids: CASPADRVNTEAFF. DNA for the CDR3: TGTGCCAGCCCCGCGGACAGGGTGAACACTGAAGCTTTCTTT.

This clonotype was observed at least ten times. For a library built for alpha chains, this beta chain is a stray read; little rests on its size. The rearrangement uses TRBV2 and TRBJ2-6; D not certain. This CDR3 spans 15 amino acids. Germline CDR1 SNHLY, CDR2 FYNNEI. Trimming shortened V by 7 bases and J by 2 bases, and 12 bases separated the two germline ends. CDR3 sequence: CASISDRTGANVLTF. CDR3 coding DNA: TGTGCCAGCATCTCTGACCGAACTGGGGCCAACGTCCTGACTTTC.

This clonotype has just a few counts. The size of this beta chain means little, since it is a stray read in a library made for alpha chains. The chain links TRBV18 to TRBJ2-2; 9 bases line up with TRBD1. The CDR3 runs to 16 residues. Trimming cost V 6 bases and J 4 bases; bases outside gene matches: 9. Germline CDR1 and CDR2: KGHSH and LQKENI. The CDR3 region is CASSPKGTGITGELFF. The DNA for the CDR3 is TGTGCCAGCTCGCCCAAGGGGACAGGGATCACCGGGGAGCTGTTTTTT.

Many counts were recorded for this clonotype. This beta chain turned up in a library designed for alpha chains; as an off-target read, its abundance says little. This sequence joins TRBV20-1 and TRBJ1-3; the D gene is possibly TRBD1 (6 bases). Germline V CDR1 and CDR2: DFQATT, SNEGSKA (reference sequence). The V and J ends lost 0 bases and 2 bases respectively, with 14 bases between them. The CDR3 is made up of 16 amino acids. The CDR3, as DNA: TGCAGTGCTAGAGATCCCCTACAGGGAACTGGAAACACCATATATTTT. Its translation: CSARDPLQGTGNTIYF.

The sample holds many counts of this clonotype. A library made for alpha chains picked up this beta chain off target, so its size means little. The chain is built from TRBV11-2 and TRBJ1-1; D possibly corresponds to TRBD1 (5 bases). The V gene's germline CDR1 is SGHAT and CDR2 FQNNGV. Deletions cut 5 bases from V and 3 bases from J, with 22 bases between. CDR3 length equals 17 residues. The CDR3 sequence is CASSPPVAGWSDTEAFF. In DNA, the CDR3 is TGTGCCAGCAGCCCTCCCGTGGCAGGGTGGTCGGACACTGAAGCTTTCTTT.

In this sample, this clonotype turned up many times. This beta chain was picked up by a library intended for alpha chains and is off target, so its count carries little meaning. The chain carries TRBV5-1 and TRBJ1-5, with D possibly being TRBD1 (6 bases). The CDR3 totals 15 residues. The V end was cut by 4 bases, the J end by 0 bases, with 11 bases between. Germline loops: CDR1 SGHRS, CDR2 YFSETQ. The CDR3 sequence is CASSETGYSNQPQHF. The CDR3 nucleotides are TGCGCCAGCAGCGAGACAGGTTATAGCAATCAGCCCCAGCATTTT.

This clonotype showed up many times. Little can be read into the size of this beta chain, an off-target read in a library designed for alpha chains. This rearrangement joins TRBV29-1 to TRBJ2-4; D is ambiguous. V was shortened by 3 bases and J by 3 bases, with 12 bases between the two germline ends. The CDR3 sequence is 14 residues long. Germline V gene lookup returns CDR1 SQVTM and CDR2 ANQGSEA. This CDR3 is CSVDDPRGKNIQYF. The CDR3 bases are TGCAGCGTTGATGACCCCCGTGGCAAAAACATTCAGTACTTC.

This clonotype was seen a few times. A library prepared for alpha chains yielded this beta chain as an off-target read; its size is of little meaning. The chain joins TRBV28 to TRBJ1-1; D uncertain. CDR1 is MDHEN and CDR2 is SYDVKM in the germline V gene. The ends were cut back, 6 bases at V and 2 bases at J, with 7 bases in the middle. The CDR3 consists of 12 residues. CDR3 DNA: TGTGCCAGCAGAGTCTTTAACACTGAAGCTTTCTTT. This codes for CASRVFNTEAFF. Looking up the rest from reference TRBV28 and TRBJ1-1 gives the full variable domain: DVKVTQSSRYLVKRTGEKVFLECVQDMDHENMFWYRQDPGLGLRLIYFSYDVKMKEKGDIPEGYSVSREKKERFSLILESASTNQTSMYLCASRVFNTEAFFGQGTRLTVV.